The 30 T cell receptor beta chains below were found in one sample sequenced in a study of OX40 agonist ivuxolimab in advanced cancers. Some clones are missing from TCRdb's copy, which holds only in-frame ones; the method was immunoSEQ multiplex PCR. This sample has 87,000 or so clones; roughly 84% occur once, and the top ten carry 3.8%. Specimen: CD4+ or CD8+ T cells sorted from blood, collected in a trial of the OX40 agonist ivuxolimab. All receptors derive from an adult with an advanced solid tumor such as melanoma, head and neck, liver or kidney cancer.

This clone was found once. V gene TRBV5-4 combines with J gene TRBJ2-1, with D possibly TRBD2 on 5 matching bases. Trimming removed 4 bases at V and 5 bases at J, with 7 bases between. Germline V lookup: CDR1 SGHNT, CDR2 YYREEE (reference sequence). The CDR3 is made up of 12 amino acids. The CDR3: CASSLGDNEQFF. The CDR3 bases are TGTGCCAGCAGCCTCGGGGACAATGAGCAGTTCTTC.

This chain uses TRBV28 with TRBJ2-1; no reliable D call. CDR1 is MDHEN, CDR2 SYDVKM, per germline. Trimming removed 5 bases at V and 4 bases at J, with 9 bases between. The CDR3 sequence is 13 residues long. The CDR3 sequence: CASSPVVYNEQFF. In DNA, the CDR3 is TGTGCCAGCAGTCCCGTAGTGTACAATGAGCAGTTCTTC.

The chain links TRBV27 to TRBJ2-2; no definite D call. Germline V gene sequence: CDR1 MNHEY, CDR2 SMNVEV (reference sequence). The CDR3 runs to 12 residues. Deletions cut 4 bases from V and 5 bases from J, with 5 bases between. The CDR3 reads CASSSETGELFF. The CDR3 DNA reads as TGTGCCAGCAGTTCTGAAACCGGGGAGCTGTTTTTT.

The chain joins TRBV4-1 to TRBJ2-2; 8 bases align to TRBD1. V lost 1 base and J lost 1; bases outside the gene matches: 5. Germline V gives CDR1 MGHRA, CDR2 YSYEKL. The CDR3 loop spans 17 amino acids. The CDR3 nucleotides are TGCGCCAGCAGCCAAGGCCGACAGGGGCGGAACACCGGGGAGCTGTTTTTT. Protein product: CASSQGRQGRNTGELFF.

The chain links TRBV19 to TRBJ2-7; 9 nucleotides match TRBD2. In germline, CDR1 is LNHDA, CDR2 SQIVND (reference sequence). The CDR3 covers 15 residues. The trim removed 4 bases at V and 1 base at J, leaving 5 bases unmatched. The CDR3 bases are TGTGCCAGTAGTACAGCGGGAGGCCCATCCTACGAGCAGTACTTC. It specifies CASSTAGGPSYEQYF.

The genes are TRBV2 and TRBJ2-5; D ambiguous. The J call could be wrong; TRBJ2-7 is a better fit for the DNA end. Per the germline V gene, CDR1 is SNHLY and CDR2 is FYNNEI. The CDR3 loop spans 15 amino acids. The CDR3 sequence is CASRSGTLSSYEQYF. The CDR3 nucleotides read TGTGCCAGCAGGTCCGGAACGCTGAGCTCCTACGAGCAGTACTTC.

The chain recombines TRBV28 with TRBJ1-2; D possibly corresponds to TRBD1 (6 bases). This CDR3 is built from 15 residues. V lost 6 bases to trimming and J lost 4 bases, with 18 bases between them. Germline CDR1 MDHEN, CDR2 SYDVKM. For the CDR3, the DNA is TGTGCCAGCAGAGCCACCGGGGGCCGGGGCTATGGCTACACCTTC. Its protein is CASRATGGRGYGYTF.

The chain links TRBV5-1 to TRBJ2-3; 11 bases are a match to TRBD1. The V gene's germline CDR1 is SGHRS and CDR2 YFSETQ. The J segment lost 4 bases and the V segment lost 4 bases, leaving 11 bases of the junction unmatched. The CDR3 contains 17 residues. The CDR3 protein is CASSEPPGQGGSDTQYF. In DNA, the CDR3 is TGCGCCAGCAGCGAACCACCGGGACAGGGGGGCTCAGATACGCAGTATTTT.

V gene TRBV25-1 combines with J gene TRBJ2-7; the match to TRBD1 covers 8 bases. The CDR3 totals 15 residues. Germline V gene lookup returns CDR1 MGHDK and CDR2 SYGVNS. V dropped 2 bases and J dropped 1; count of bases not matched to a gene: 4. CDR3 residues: CASSEETGVSYEQYF. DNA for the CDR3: TGTGCCAGCAGTGAAGAGACAGGGGTATCCTACGAGCAGTACTTC.

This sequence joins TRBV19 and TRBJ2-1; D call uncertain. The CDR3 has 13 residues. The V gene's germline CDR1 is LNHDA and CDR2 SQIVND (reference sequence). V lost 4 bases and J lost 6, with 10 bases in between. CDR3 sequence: CASSNGLPNEQFF. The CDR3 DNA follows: TGTGCCAGTAGTAACGGCTTACCCAATGAGCAGTTCTTC.

CDR3 DNA sequence: TGTGCCAGCTCACCAGAGACAAACTATAATTCACCCCTCCACTTT. This translates into CASSPETNYNSPLHF. The rearrangement links TRBV18 to TRBJ1-6, with D unclear. CDR3 length: 15 residues. From germline, CDR1 is KGHSH and CDR2 LQKENI. V was pared by 2 bases and J by 3 bases, with 8 bases between. Variable domain in full (rest from reference TRBV18 and TRBJ1-6): NAGVMQNPRHLVRRRGQEARLRCSPMKGHSHVYWYRQLPEEGLKFMVYLQKENIIDESGMPKERFSAEFPKEGPSILRIQQVVRGDSAAYFCASSPETNYNSPLHFGNGTRLTVT.

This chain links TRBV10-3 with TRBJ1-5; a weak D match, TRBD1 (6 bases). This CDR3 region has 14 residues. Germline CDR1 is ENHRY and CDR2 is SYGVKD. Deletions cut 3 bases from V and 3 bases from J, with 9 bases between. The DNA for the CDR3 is TGTGCCATCAGTGAAGACAGGTCCAATCAGCCCCAGCATTTT. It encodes CAISEDRSNQPQHF.

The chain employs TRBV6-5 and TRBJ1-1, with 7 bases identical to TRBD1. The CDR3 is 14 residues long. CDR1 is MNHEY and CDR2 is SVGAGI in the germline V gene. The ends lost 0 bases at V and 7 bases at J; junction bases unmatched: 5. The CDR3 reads CASSYSTGADEAFF. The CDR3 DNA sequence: TGTGCCAGCAGTTACTCTACAGGGGCGGATGAAGCTTTCTTT.

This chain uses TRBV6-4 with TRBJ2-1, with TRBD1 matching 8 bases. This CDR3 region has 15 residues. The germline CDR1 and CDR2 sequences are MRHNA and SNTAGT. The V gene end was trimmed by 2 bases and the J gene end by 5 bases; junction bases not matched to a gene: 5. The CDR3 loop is CASSDLGQGNNEQFF. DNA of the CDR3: TGTGCCAGCAGTGACCTCGGACAGGGTAACAATGAGCAGTTCTTC.

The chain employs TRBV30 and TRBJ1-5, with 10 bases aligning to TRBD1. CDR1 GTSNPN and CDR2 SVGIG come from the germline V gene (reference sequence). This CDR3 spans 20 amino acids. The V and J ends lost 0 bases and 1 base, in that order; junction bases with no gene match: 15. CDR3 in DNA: TGTGCCTGGAGTGTAAGTTTTATCGGGACAGGGGAGTGGAGCAATCAGCCCCAGCATTTT. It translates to CAWSVSFIGTGEWSNQPQHF.

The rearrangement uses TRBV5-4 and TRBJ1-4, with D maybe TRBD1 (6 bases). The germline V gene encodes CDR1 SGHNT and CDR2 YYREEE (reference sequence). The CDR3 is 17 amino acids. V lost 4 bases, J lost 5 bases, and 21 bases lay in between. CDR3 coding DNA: TGTGCCAGCAGCCCGGGCCCCGCGGGGGCCCTAAATGAAAAACTGTTTTTT. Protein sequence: CASSPGPAGALNEKLFF.

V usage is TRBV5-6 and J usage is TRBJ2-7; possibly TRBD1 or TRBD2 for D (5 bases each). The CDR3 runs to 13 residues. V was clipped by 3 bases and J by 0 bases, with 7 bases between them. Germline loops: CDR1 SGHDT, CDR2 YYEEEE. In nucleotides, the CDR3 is TGTGCCAGCAGCTGGGACCGCTCCTACGAGCAGTACTTC. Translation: CASSWDRSYEQYF.

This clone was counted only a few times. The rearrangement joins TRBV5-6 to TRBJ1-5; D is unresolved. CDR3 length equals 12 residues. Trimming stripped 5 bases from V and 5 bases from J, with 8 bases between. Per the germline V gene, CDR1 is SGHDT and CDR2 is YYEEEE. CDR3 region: CASSSADQPQHF. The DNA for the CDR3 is TGTGCCAGCAGTTCTGCCGATCAGCCCCAGCATTTT.

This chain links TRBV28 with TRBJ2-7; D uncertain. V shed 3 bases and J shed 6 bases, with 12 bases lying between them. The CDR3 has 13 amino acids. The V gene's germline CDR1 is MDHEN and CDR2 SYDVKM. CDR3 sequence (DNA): TGTGCCAGCAGTTTGTCGTACGAAACCGAGCAGTACTTC. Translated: CASSLSYETEQYF.

The CDR3 sequence: CASSPPYTDTQYF. CDR3 in DNA: TGTGCCAGCAGCCCCCCCTACACAGATACGCAGTATTTT. The gene calls are TRBV7-3 and TRBJ2-3; D not resolved. There are 13 residues in the CDR3. Germline V lookup: CDR1 SGHTA, CDR2 FQGTGA. V was trimmed by 5 bases and J by 2 bases, leaving 8 bases between them.

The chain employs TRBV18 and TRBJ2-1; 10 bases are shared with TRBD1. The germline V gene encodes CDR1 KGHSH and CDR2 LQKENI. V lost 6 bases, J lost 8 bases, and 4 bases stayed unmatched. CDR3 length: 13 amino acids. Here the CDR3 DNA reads TGTGCCAGCTCGTCCGGGACAGGGGATGAGCAGTTCTTC. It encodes CASSSGTGDEQFF.

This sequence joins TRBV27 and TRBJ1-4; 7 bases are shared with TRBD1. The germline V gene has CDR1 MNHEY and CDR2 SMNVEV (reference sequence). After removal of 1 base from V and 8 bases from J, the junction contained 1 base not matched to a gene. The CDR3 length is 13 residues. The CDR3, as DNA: TGTGCCAGCAGTTTATGGACAGGAGAAAAACTGTTTTTT. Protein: CASSLWTGEKLFF.

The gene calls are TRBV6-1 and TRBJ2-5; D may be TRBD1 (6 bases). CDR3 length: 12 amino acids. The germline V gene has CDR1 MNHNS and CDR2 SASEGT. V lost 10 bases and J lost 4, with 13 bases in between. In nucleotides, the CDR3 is TGTGCCACCGCAGGGGCGACAGAGACCCAGTACTTC. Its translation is CATAGATETQYF.

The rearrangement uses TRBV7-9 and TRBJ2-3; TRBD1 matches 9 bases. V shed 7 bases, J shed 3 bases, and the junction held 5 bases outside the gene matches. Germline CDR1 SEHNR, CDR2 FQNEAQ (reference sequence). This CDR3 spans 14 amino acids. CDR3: CASKGGTGTDTQYF. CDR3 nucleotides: TGTGCCAGCAAGGGAGGGACAGGGACAGATACGCAGTATTTT.

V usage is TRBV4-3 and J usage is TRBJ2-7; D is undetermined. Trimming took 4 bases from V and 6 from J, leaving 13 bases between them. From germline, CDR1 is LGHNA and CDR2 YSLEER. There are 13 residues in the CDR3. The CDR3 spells CASSLGSLGEQYF. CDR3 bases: TGCGCCAGCAGCCTAGGGTCACTGGGCGAGCAGTACTTC.

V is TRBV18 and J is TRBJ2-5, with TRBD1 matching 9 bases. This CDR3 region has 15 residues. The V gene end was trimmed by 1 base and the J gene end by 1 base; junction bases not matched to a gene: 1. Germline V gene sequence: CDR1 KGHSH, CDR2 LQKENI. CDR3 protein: CASSPRQGVQETQYF. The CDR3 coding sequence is TGTGCCAGCTCACCACGACAGGGGGTCCAAGAGACCCAGTACTTC.

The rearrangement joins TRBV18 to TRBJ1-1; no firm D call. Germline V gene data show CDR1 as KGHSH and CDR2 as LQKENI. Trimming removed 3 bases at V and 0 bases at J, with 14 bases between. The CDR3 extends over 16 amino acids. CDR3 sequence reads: CASSPWLGLMNTEAFF. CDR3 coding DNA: TGTGCCAGCTCACCCTGGCTTGGGCTGATGAACACTGAAGCTTTCTTT.

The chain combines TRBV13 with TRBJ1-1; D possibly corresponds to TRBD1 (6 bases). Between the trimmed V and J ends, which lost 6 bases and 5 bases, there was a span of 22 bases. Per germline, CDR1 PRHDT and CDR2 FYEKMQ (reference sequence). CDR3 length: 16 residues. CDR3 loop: CASSSFVFRGTTEAFF. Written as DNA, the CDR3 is TGTGCCAGCAGTTCGTTCGTTTTCAGGGGAACAACTGAAGCTTTCTTT.

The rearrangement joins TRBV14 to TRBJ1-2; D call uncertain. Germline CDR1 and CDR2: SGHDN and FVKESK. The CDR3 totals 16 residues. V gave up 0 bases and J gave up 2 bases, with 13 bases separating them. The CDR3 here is CASSQDVMGANYGYTF. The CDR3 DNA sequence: TGTGCCAGCAGCCAAGATGTCATGGGCGCCAACTATGGCTACACCTTC.

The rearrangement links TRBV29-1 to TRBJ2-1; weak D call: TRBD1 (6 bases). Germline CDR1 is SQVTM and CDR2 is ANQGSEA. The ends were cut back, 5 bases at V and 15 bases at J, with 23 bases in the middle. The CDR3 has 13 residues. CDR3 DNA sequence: TGCAGCGTTCGAGACTATGAGGGGGTCCGACCGTTCTTC. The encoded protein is CSVRDYEGVRPFF.